Each of the 20 T cell receptor beta chains below was sequenced from the same sample in a study of shared clonotypes between healthy human individuals (dated by TCRdb to the early 2020s). Libraries came from the immunoSEQ multiplex PCR assay. In its TCRdb copy, this immuneACCESS table keeps in-frame sequences only and misses some clones. Where compared with another copy, unresolved V genes explain less than half of these, and the others have no known cause. The sample contains a few million clones, approximately 95% of them found a single time. The leading ten clones occupy 0.35% to 0.45% of the sample. Input material: naive CD4+ T cells from PBMCs. The cell subset or site label here, explained by the study, means: CD45RA+ positively selected. These receptors were obtained from a man in his late teens or twenties in good health. Some clones in this sample may be carry-over from other donors' samples.

The V gene is TRBV9, the J gene TRBJ1-3; D gene ambiguous. The CDR3 runs to 15 residues. Trimming took 4 bases from V and 2 from J, leaving 13 bases between them. The germline V gene encodes CDR1 SGDLS and CDR2 YYNGEE. CDR3 sequence: CASSTAGFTGNTIYF. The DNA for the CDR3 is TGTGCCAGCAGCACTGCGGGGTTCACTGGAAACACCATATATTTT. The entire variable domain, with the rest obtained from reference TRBV9 and TRBJ1-3, is as follows: DSGVTQTPKHLITATGQRVTLRCSPRSGDLSVYWYQQSLDQGLQFLIQYYNGEERAKGNILERFSAQQFPDLHSELNLSSLELGDSALYFCASSTAGFTGNTIYFGEGSWLTVV.

This chain connects TRBV30 to TRBJ2-5; D perhaps matches TRBD1 (6 bases). The J call could be wrong; TRBJ2-7 is a better fit for the DNA end. Germline V gene data show CDR1 as GTSNPN and CDR2 as SVGIG (reference sequence). The CDR3 totals 12 residues. CDR3 DNA: TGTGCCTGGACAGGGGATTCCTACGAGCAGTACTTC. This translates into CAWTGDSYEQYF.

The chain uses TRBV7-3 and TRBJ2-3, with D perhaps matching TRBD2 (6 bases). V was pared by 3 bases and J by 1 base, with 11 bases between. Germline CDR1 SGHTA, CDR2 FQGTGA. The CDR3 is 15 amino acids. The chain's CDR3 is CASSFLAWGTDTQYF. The CDR3 DNA follows: TGTGCCAGCAGCTTTCTAGCGTGGGGCACAGATACGCAGTATTTT.

This chain links TRBV5-6 with TRBJ2-3, with D possibly matching TRBD1 (5 bases). Germline V CDR1 and CDR2: SGHDT, YYEEEE. V dropped 4 bases and J dropped 1 base, with 16 bases sitting between them. The CDR3 length is 16 residues. CDR3 sequence reads: CASSRIPQGGTDTQYF. CDR3 DNA sequence: TGTGCCAGCAGCCGGATCCCCCAGGGCGGCACAGATACGCAGTATTTT.

About this clone: Other DNA sequences in the sample encode the same CDR3. The chain combines TRBV28 with TRBJ2-7; D may be TRBD2 (6 bases). The CDR3 consists of 15 residues. V lost 5 bases, J lost 0 bases, and 14 bases lay in between. Germline CDR1 MDHEN, CDR2 SYDVKM. For the CDR3, the DNA is TGTGCCAGCAGTCATACGGGGACTGACTCCTACGAGCAGTACTTC. Amino acid sequence: CASSHTGTDSYEQYF.

The chain uses TRBV6-5 and TRBJ1-2; D is perhaps TRBD1 (5 bases). The CDR3 contains 16 residues. Trimming stripped 0 bases from V and 0 bases from J, with 11 bases between. Per the germline V gene, CDR1 is MNHEY and CDR2 is SVGAGI. For the CDR3, the DNA is TGTGCCAGCAGTTACTCGGGGCTGAAAGCTAACTATGGCTACACCTTC. Translated: CASSYSGLKANYGYTF.

The chain uses TRBV5-4 and TRBJ2-7, with D possibly being TRBD2 (5 bases). Germline V gives CDR1 SGHNT, CDR2 YYREEE (reference sequence). Trimming took off 4 bases at V and 4 bases at J, with 15 bases between the two ends. The CDR3 extends over 14 amino acids. In DNA, the CDR3 is TGTGCCAGCAGCCCGCACGGGATCGGTTACGAGCAGTACTTC. Protein sequence: CASSPHGIGYEQYF.

The chain employs TRBV5-1 and TRBJ2-1; 8 positions match TRBD2. Looked up from germline, CDR1 is SGHRS and CDR2 is YFSETQ. This CDR3 contains 14 residues. The junction had 5 bases not matched to a gene; V was cut back by 7 bases and J by 2 bases. The CDR3 nucleotides are TGCGCCAGCTCCCACGGGGGGGCCTACAATGAGCAGTTCTTC. Amino acid sequence: CASSHGGAYNEQFF.

The V call is TRBV28, the J call TRBJ1-2, with 11 bases lining up with TRBD1. The CDR3 sequence is 16 residues long. Germline V gene lookup returns CDR1 MDHEN and CDR2 SYDVKM. Trimming removed 7 bases from V and 4 bases from J; junction bases left unmatched: 11. Here the CDR3 DNA reads TGTGCCAGCACTATTACCCGGGGACAGGGGGTCTATGGCTACACCTTC. It is translated as CASTITRGQGVYGYTF.

V and J are TRBV6-5 and TRBJ2-2; no definite D call. CDR3 length: 14 amino acids. Trimming pared 2 bases from V and 2 bases from J, leaving 6 bases between. The germline V gene encodes CDR1 MNHEY and CDR2 SVGAGI. In DNA form, the CDR3 reads TGTGCCAGCAGTTACCAGGTTAACACCGGGGAGCTGTTTTTT. This sequence encodes CASSYQVNTGELFF.

V and J are TRBV5-5 and TRBJ2-7; D is tentatively TRBD1 or TRBD2 (5 bases each). This CDR3 has 14 residues. CDR1 SGHKS and CDR2 YYEKEE come from the germline V gene (reference sequence). The V end lost 0 bases, the J end lost 3 bases, and 10 bases lay between the germline ends. The CDR3 protein is CASSLAVGVYEQYF. CDR3 nucleotides: TGTGCCAGCAGCTTGGCCGTGGGGGTCTACGAGCAGTACTTC.

This rearrangement joins TRBV6-5 to TRBJ2-3; TRBD2 matches 8 bases. This CDR3 has 15 amino acids. The germline V gene encodes CDR1 MNHEY and CDR2 SVGAGI. With 2 bases clipped from V and 3 bases from J, the junction kept 4 bases outside the gene matches. The CDR3 loop is CASSYRTSKTDTQYF. The CDR3 nucleotides are TGTGCCAGCAGTTACAGGACTAGCAAGACAGATACGCAGTATTTT.

The J gene is TRBJ2-1, the V gene TRBV18, with D perhaps matching TRBD2 (6 bases). The CDR3 has 15 amino acids. With 6 bases removed from V and 6 bases from J, the gap between germline ends came to 18 bases. Germline V CDR1 and CDR2: KGHSH, LQKENI. CDR3 loop: CASSWGDRPSNEQFF. In DNA form, the CDR3 reads TGTGCCAGCTCGTGGGGGGACCGCCCGTCCAATGAGCAGTTCTTC.

V is TRBV10-3 and J is TRBJ1-5; D unclear. V lost 3 bases and J lost 7, with 13 bases in between. CDR1 ENHRY and CDR2 SYGVKD come from the germline V gene. The CDR3 has 14 residues. CDR3 sequence: CAISDSRDSQPQHF. CDR3 DNA sequence: TGTGCCATCAGTGATTCGAGGGATTCCCAGCCCCAGCATTTT.

The V gene is TRBV11-3, the J gene TRBJ2-4; TRBD2 matches 8 bases. This CDR3 spans 14 amino acids. Germline lookup yields CDR1 SGHNT and CDR2 YENEEA. V dropped 4 bases and J dropped 8; count of bases not matched to a gene: 7. In DNA, the CDR3 is TGTGCCAGCAGCTCAGGGACTAGACAGGACATTCAGTACTTC. Translated, it gives CASSSGTRQDIQYF.

This chain joins TRBV19 and TRBJ1-1; 8 nucleotides line up with TRBD1. The CDR3 runs to 14 residues. The J segment lost 5 bases and the V segment lost 0 bases, leaving 2 bases of the junction unmatched. Germline values: CDR1 LNHDA, CDR2 SQIVND (reference sequence). As DNA, the CDR3 is TGTGCCAGTAGTATAGAAAACAGGGGGACTGAAGCTTTCTTT. It codes for CASSIENRGTEAFF.

This clone was observed a single time. The sample contains more than one DNA sequence encoding this CDR3. The rearrangement links TRBV2 to TRBJ1-1, with 7 positions matching TRBD1. The CDR3 length is 13 residues. The trim removed 6 bases at V and 0 bases at J, leaving 1 base unmatched. The V gene's germline CDR1 is SNHLY and CDR2 FYNNEI. Here the CDR3 DNA reads TGTGCCAGCAGGGGACAGTTGAACACTGAAGCTTTCTTT. Translation gives CASRGQLNTEAFF.

The chain links TRBV29-1 to TRBJ1-5, with D perhaps matching TRBD1 (6 bases). The CDR3 sequence is 15 residues long. Trimming removed 5 bases at V and 5 bases at J, with 19 bases between. Looked up from germline, CDR1 is SQVTM and CDR2 is ANQGSEA. The DNA for the CDR3 is TGCAGCGTTACCCTCTATACAGGGCCCGATCAGCCCCAGCATTTT. It encodes CSVTLYTGPDQPQHF.

The DNA of the CDR3 is TGTGCCAGCAGTTCAGTCGACAGAGGCGAGGGGCCCCAGTACTTC. Translated: CASSSVDRGEGPQYF. This chain connects TRBV28 to TRBJ2-5; D assignment may be TRBD1 or TRBD2 (5 bases each). V lost 4 bases and J 9 bases, leaving 21 bases between the germline ends. The germline CDR1 and CDR2 sequences are MDHEN and SYDVKM. The CDR3 extends over 15 amino acids.

Comment on this clone: Other DNA sequences in the same sample also yield this CDR3. The chain carries TRBV30 and TRBJ1-5, with TRBD1 as a possible D gene (6 bases). This CDR3 region has 15 residues. The V gene's germline CDR1 is GTSNPN and CDR2 SVGIG (reference sequence). With 0 bases removed from V and 0 bases from J, the gap between germline ends came to 9 bases. The CDR3 reads CAWSVGGPSNQPQHF. DNA of the CDR3: TGTGCCTGGAGTGTCGGGGGGCCTAGCAATCAGCCCCAGCATTTT.